These T cell receptor beta chains were read from a single sample in a study of molecular identifiers for immune sequencing clone quantification. TCRdb reprocessed the PCR reads via MiXCR and lists one record per CDR3 protein. The table lists hundreds of thousands of distinct CDR3 sequences, around 25% of them singletons. Sample: naive CD8+ T cells from blood, with Jurkat cell RNA spiked in. Receptor source: a human donor in good health. Some libraries in this study had Jurkat cell RNA spiked in. CDR3s include the opening cysteine and the closing phenylalanine or tryptophan. The order of the fields is clone size, J gene, V gene, D gene, CDR3 DNA, CDR3 protein. A D gene is named only where the DNA matches it firmly. Expanded clones are given a class, and other clones once, few, many or no size at all.

>few|TRBJ2-2|TRBV11-2|-
TGTGCCAGCAACTTACCCGGGCCAACCGGGGAGCTGTTTTTT
CASNLPGPTGELFF
>many|TRBJ1-5|TRBV6-2/TRBV6-3|-
TGTGCCAGCAGTTACGTCCAGACCAATCAGCCCCAGCATTTT
CASSYVQTNQPQHF
>many|TRBJ1-3|TRBV29-1|-
TGCAGCGTTGTCTGGGACACCAACTCTGGAAACACCATATATTTT
CSVVWDTNSGNTIYF
>many|TRBJ1-1|TRBV13|TRBD1
TGTGCCAGCAGCTCCGGACAGGAGGGCACTGAAGCTTTCTTT
CASSSGQEGTEAFF
>many|TRBJ2-5|TRBV7-2|-
TGTGCCAGCAGCTACGGGGTGGGACCCCAAGAGACCCAGTACTTC
CASSYGVGPQETQYF
>-|TRBJ2-1|TRBV30|-
TGTGCCTGGAGTGAAGGATCCGGGTACAATGAGCAGTTCTTC
CAWSEGSGYNEQFF
>-|TRBJ2-1|TRBV4-1|-
TGCGCCAACAGCGAAGAGGGGGAGGGCCTCAATGAGCAGTTCTTC
CANSEEGEGLNEQFF
>few|TRBJ2-2|TRBV9|TRBD2
TGTGCCAGCAGCCCCTGGACTAGCGGGGGGAATATCGGGGAGCTGTTTTTT
CASSPWTSGGNIGELFF
>-|TRBJ2-5|TRBV7-9|-
TGTGCCAGCAGCTTACCAGGGCTCGACCTACAAGAGACCCAGTACTTC
CASSLPGLDLQETQYF
>few|TRBJ1-1|TRBV5-4|-
TGTGCCAGCAGCGTCACAGGGTTTCCTGAAGCTTTCTTT
CASSVTGFPEAFF
>-|TRBJ2-5|TRBV3-1|TRBD2
TGTGCCAGCAGCCAAGATATTACTAGCGGGAGCCTTTCAGAAGAGACCCAGTACTTC
CASSQDITSGSLSEETQYF
>many|TRBJ2-3|TRBV27|TRBD2
TGTGCCAGCAGAATAGCGGGGGGCACAGATACGCAGTATTTT
CASRIAGGTDTQYF
>many|TRBJ1-4|TRBV5-1|TRBD1
TGCGCCAGCAGCTTGGCCGGGGCAGGGGGCCCCGGAGGACGTCGTGAAAAACTGTTTTTT
CASSLAGAGGPGGRREKLFF
>many|TRBJ1-5|TRBV19|-
TGTGCCAGTAGTCCCGGATGGGGGGACGATCAGCCCCAGCATTTT
CASSPGWGDDQPQHF
>many|TRBJ2-1|TRBV7-2|-
TGTGCCAGCAGCTACTTACGGGGTGAGCAGTTCTTC
CASSYLRGEQFF
>few|TRBJ2-1|TRBV24-1|-
TGTGCCACCAGTGAATCACCGGGGGCTGAGCAGTTCTTC
CATSESPGAEQFF
>-|TRBJ2-7|TRBV18|-
TGTGCCAGCTCACGACAACAGGGCGGCGAGCAGTACTTC
CASSRQQGGEQYF
>-|TRBJ2-1|TRBV6-2/TRBV6-3|-
TGTGCCAGCAGCAAGACTAGTTTGGGTTACAACAATGAGCAGTTCTTC
CASSKTSLGYNNEQFF
>few|TRBJ2-5|TRBV19|-
TGTGCCAGTAGCGGAGACCCGGGGCCTCAAGAGACCCAGTACTTC
CASSGDPGPQETQYF
>many|TRBJ1-5|TRBV16|TRBD1
TGTGCCAGCAGCCACGAAGGCCCTCGACAGGGGACTTATAGCAATCAGCCCCAGCATTTT
CASSHEGPRQGTYSNQPQHF
>few|TRBJ2-1|TRBV2|-
TGTGCCAGCACCCCTAGGGGGGAGGGCCCCTACAATGAGCAGTTCTTC
CASTPRGEGPYNEQFF
>many|TRBJ1-1|TRBV2|-
TGTGCCAGCAGTGAAATAGGGGGGGCAGGGGAACGGTCTGAAGCTTTCTTT
CASSEIGGAGERSEAFF
>-|TRBJ2-1|TRBV5-1|-
TGCGCCAGCAGCTTGGCACAGCAAAATGAGCAGTTCTTC
CASSLAQQNEQFF
>many|TRBJ2-5|TRBV13|-
TGTGCCAGCAGCCCCGGGGGGCTGCAAGAGACCCAGTACTTC
CASSPGGLQETQYF
>many|TRBJ2-2|TRBV29-1|TRBD1
TGCAGCGTTGAGGGACAGACCACCGGGGAGCTGTTTTTT
CSVEGQTTGELFF
>-|TRBJ2-2|TRBV20-1|-
TGCAGTGCTAGAGATCCAATCCGGGAAGGGGGAACCGGGGAGCTGTTTTTT
CSARDPIREGGTGELFF
>-|TRBJ2-7|TRBV29-1|TRBD2
TGCAGCGTTGAAGATCTGGCTAGCGGGAGCCACGAGCAGTACTTC
CSVEDLASGSHEQYF
>-|TRBJ2-1|TRBV4-3|TRBD2
TGCGCCAGCAGCCGGGGGACTAGCGTCAACAATGAGCAGTTCTTC
CASSRGTSVNNEQFF
>-|TRBJ1-1|TRBV19|TRBD1
TGTGCCAGTAGGACAGGGTTGAGTTACACTGAAGCTTTCTTT
CASRTGLSYTEAFF
>many|TRBJ2-3|TRBV20-1|-
TGCAGTGCTAGAGATGGGGGCGGGACAACAAGCACAGATACGCAGTATTTT
CSARDGGGTTSTDTQYF
>many|TRBJ2-7|TRBV5-6|-
TGTGCCAGCAAGGTTTTTGGGGACGAGCAGTACTTC
CASKVFGDEQYF
>many|TRBJ1-1|TRBV7-9|TRBD1
TGTGCCAGCAGCTTAGATCAGGGGGCCGGCACTGAAGCTTTCTTT
CASSLDQGAGTEAFF
>-|TRBJ1-2|TRBV4-1|-
TGCGCCAGCAGCCAAGTTATAGGAGGCTATGGCTACACCTTC
CASSQVIGGYGYTF
>few|TRBJ2-3|TRBV7-9|TRBD2
TGTGCCAGCAGCTTAGCTACGAGCGGGGGCCACCTGCAGTATTTT
CASSLATSGGHLQYF
>-|TRBJ1-2|TRBV19|-
TGTGCCAGTAACCCCTCCGGAACCCCAAATGACGGCTACACCTTC
CASNPSGTPNDGYTF
>-|TRBJ2-7|TRBV5-3|TRBD2
TGTGCCAGCAGCTATTTAGCGGGATCTACCTACGAGCAGTACTTC
CASSYLAGSTYEQYF
>few|TRBJ2-3|TRBV21-1|-
TGTGCCAGCAGCCCCTCTCGAAAACGGGGAGCCACAGATACGCAGTATTTT
CASSPSRKRGATDTQYF
>many|TRBJ2-5|TRBV7-9|TRBD2
TGTGCCAGCAGCTCGACAAGGACTAGCGGAACCCAAGAGACCCAGTACTTC
CASSSTRTSGTQETQYF
>-|TRBJ1-2|TRBV9|-
TGTGCCAGCAGCGTAGATGCAGGGTACTATGGCTACACCTTC
CASSVDAGYYGYTF
>few|TRBJ1-5|TRBV28|TRBD1
TGTGCCAGCAGTTTTCCGGACAGGTTATTGGCCCAGCATTTT
CASSFPDRLLAQHF
>many|TRBJ2-3|TRBV20-1|-
TGCAGTGCTAGAGGGGGACTCCGGGGAGATACGCAGTATTTT
CSARGGLRGDTQYF
>-|TRBJ2-7|TRBV6-5|-
TGTGCCAGCAGTTACAGGGACGGTAGTTCCTACGAGCAGTACTTC
CASSYRDGSSYEQYF
>many|TRBJ2-5|TRBV12-3/TRBV12-4|-
TGTGCCAGCAGTCTCACCGCTACGTCCCGACCCCAGTACTTC
CASSLTATSRPQYF
>-|TRBJ2-6|TRBV7-9|-
TGTGCCGGCAGCCCCGGCGGGTTTGGGGCCAACGCCCTGACTTTC
CAGSPGGFGANALTF
>-|TRBJ2-3|TRBV5-6|TRBD2
TGTGCCAGCAGTTTACCGGGACTAGGTAACCCAGATACGCAGTATTTT
CASSLPGLGNPDTQYF
>-|TRBJ1-6|TRBV20-1|TRBD1
TGCAGGAACTATGAAGACAGGGGATCATCCTGGCCCCTCCACTTT
CRNYEDRGSSWPLHF
>many|TRBJ2-3|TRBV19|TRBD1
TGTGCCAGTAGTATACGGACAGGGGGCTTAGATACGCAGTATTTT
CASSIRTGGLDTQYF
>few|TRBJ1-5|TRBV18|-
TGTGCCAGCTCACCCTACACGGGTAATCAGCCCCAGCATTTT
CASSPYTGNQPQHF
>many|TRBJ2-3|TRBV7-9|-
TGTGCCAGCAGCCAAGGACCGGATACGCAGTATTTT
CASSQGPDTQYF
>many|TRBJ2-3|TRBV6-5|TRBD2
TGTGCCAGCACCCCAAACGGTTTGCGGGAGAGGCACACAGATACGCAGTATTTT
CASTPNGLRERHTDTQYF
>few|TRBJ1-1|TRBV30|-
TGTGCCTGGAGTGTAGTGATAGCATTTGAAGCTTTCTTT
CAWSVVIAFEAFF
>few|TRBJ2-3|TRBV6-2/TRBV6-3|TRBD2
TGTGCCAGCAGTTACTCAACTAGCGGGGGGCCAGATACGCAGTATTTT
CASSYSTSGGPDTQYF